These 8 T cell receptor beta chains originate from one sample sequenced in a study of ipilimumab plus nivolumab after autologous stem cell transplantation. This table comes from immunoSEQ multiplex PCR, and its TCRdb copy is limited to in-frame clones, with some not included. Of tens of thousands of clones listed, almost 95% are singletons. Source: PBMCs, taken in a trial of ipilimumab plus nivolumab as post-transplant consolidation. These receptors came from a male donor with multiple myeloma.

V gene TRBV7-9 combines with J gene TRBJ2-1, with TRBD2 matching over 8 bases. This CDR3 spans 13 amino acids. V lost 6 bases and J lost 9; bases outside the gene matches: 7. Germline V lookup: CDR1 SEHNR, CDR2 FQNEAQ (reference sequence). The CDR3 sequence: CASRPGGQGEQFF. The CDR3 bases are TGTGCCAGCAGGCCGGGGGGGCAGGGTGAGCAGTTCTTC.

CDR3 DNA sequence: TGTGCCAGCAGCTTCGGGGAAGGCTATGGCTACACCTTC. Encoded protein: CASSFGEGYGYTF. This rearrangement joins TRBV5-5 to TRBJ1-2; D is undetermined. The CDR3 is made up of 13 amino acids. Germline assignment: CDR1 SGHKS and CDR2 YYEKEE (reference sequence). V gave up 2 bases and J gave up 4 bases, with 9 bases separating them.

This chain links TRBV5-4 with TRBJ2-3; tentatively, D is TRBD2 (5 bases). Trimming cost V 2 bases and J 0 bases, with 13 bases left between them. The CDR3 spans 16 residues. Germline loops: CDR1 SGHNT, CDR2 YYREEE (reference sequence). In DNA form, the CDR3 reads TGTGCCAGCAGCTTCGACTATTCCTCTAGCACAGATACGCAGTATTTT. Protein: CASSFDYSSSTDTQYF. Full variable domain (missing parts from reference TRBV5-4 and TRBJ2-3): ETGVTQSPTHLIKTRGQQVTLRCSSQSGHNTVSWYQQALGQGPQFIFQYYREEENGRGNFPPRFSGLQFPNYSSELNVNALELDDSALYLCASSFDYSSSTDTQYFGPGTRLTVL.

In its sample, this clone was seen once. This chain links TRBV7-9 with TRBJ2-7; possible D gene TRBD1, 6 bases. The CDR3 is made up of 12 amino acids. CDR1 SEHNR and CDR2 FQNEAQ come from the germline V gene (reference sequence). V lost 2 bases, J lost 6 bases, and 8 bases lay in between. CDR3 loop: CASSLKGGEQYF. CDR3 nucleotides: TGTGCCAGCAGCTTAAAAGGGGGCGAGCAGTACTTC.

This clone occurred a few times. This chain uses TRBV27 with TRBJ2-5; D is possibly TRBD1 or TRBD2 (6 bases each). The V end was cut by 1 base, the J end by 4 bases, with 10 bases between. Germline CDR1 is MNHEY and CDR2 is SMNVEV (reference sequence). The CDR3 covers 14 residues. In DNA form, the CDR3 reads TGTGCCAGCAGTTTATTCAGGGGAGGAGAGACCCAGTACTTC. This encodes CASSLFRGGETQYF.

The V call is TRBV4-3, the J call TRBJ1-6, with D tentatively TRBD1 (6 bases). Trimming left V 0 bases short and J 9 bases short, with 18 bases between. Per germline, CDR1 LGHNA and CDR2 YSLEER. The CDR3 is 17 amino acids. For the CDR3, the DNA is TGCGCCAGCAGCCAAGATCCGGAGGGGGGAAGATTTTCACCCCTCCACTTT. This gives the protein CASSQDPEGGRFSPLHF.

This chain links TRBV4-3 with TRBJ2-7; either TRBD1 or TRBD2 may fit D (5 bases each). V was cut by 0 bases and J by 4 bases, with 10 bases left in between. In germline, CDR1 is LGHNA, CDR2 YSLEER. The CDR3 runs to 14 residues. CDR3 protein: CASSQDRGPYEQYF. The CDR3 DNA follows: TGCGCCAGCAGCCAAGATAGGGGACCTTACGAGCAGTACTTC.

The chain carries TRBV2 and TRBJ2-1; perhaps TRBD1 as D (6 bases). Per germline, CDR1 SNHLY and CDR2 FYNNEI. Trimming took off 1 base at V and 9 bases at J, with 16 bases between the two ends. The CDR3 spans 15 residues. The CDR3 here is CASSEGWGPLVEQFF. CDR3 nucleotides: TGTGCCAGCAGTGAAGGTTGGGGGCCTTTGGTTGAGCAGTTCTTC.